Listed here are 8 T cell receptor beta chains from one sample, sequenced in a study of OX40 agonist ivuxolimab in advanced cancers. Libraries were prepared by immunoSEQ multiplex PCR; TCRdb keeps only in-frame clonotypes and omits some of them. The sample consists of about 110,000 clones, about 91% of them appearing once. This sample comprised CD4+ or CD8+ T cells sorted from blood, obtained in a trial of the OX40 agonist ivuxolimab. The origin of the receptors is an adult with an advanced solid tumor such as melanoma, head and neck, liver or kidney cancer.

V is TRBV7-8 and J is TRBJ2-2; 13 bases match TRBD2. The CDR3 contains 17 residues. Germline loops: CDR1 SGHVS, CDR2 FQNEAQ. Unmatched junction bases numbered 7, after V lost 3 bases and J lost 6 bases. The CDR3 DNA is TGTGCCAGCAGCTTTAGACTAGCGGGGGGCGGTGCCGGGGAGCTGTTTTTT. Translation: CASSFRLAGGGAGELFF. Full variable domain (missing parts from reference TRBV7-8 and TRBJ2-2): GAGVSQSPRYKVAKRGQDVALRCDPISGHVSLFWYQQALGQGPEFLTYFQNEAQLDKSGLPSDRFFAERPEGSVSTLKIQRTQQEDSAVYLCASSFRLAGGGAGELFFGEGSRLTVL.

The chain links TRBV6-5 to TRBJ1-1; TRBD1 aligns across 7 bases. CDR1 is MNHEY and CDR2 is SVGAGI in the germline V gene. This CDR3 is built from 16 residues. V dropped 0 bases and J dropped 3; count of bases not matched to a gene: 7. This chain's CDR3 is CASSYSTGLGYTEAFF. Here the CDR3 DNA reads TGTGCCAGCAGTTACTCGACAGGGTTGGGGTACACTGAAGCTTTCTTT.

J is TRBJ1-5 and V is TRBV6-6; 10 bases match TRBD1. The CDR3 is 14 amino acids. CDR1 is MNHNY and CDR2 is SVGAGI in the germline V gene (reference sequence). V was clipped by 2 bases and J by 5 bases; unmatched bases: 0. The CDR3 DNA sequence: TGTGCCAGCAGTTACGGACAGGGGGATCAGCCCCAGCATTTT. Translated, it gives CASSYGQGDQPQHF.

The table lists this clone with a count of one. The gene calls are TRBV5-8 and TRBJ1-2; D is uncertain. V lost 4 bases and J 9 bases, leaving 19 bases between the germline ends. CDR3 length equals 14 residues. Germline V gene sequence: CDR1 SGHTS, CDR2 YDEGEE. CDR3 DNA: TGTGCCAGCAGCGAACGACGGACTGGGTTTCGCTACACCTTC. This codes for CASSERRTGFRYTF.

This sequence joins TRBV6-1 and TRBJ2-3; maybe TRBD2 (6 bases). Between the trimmed V and J ends, which lost 3 bases and 2 bases, there was a span of 15 bases. Germline V gene sequence: CDR1 MNHNS, CDR2 SASEGT. The CDR3 runs 16 residues. CDR3 nucleotides: TGTGCCAGCAGTGATGGGACTGGTCTCGTCACAGATACGCAGTATTTT. Amino acid sequence: CASSDGTGLVTDTQYF.

The rearrangement links TRBV5-1 to TRBJ2-3; 9 bases agree with TRBD2. V was clipped by 0 bases and J by 3 bases; unmatched bases: 11. The CDR3 has 18 residues. The germline CDR1 and CDR2 sequences are SGHRS and YFSETQ. As DNA, the CDR3 is TGCGCCAGCAGCTTGGCCGGGCGGGGGGGCCCGAGGACAGATACGCAGTATTTT. Protein: CASSLAGRGGPRTDTQYF.

The J gene is TRBJ1-3, the V gene TRBV29-1; D unclear. This CDR3 region has 11 residues. Germline CDR1 SQVTM, CDR2 ANQGSEA. Trimming shortened V by 5 bases and J by 4 bases, and 6 bases separated the two germline ends. DNA for the CDR3: TGCAGCGTTTACGGAGGAAACACCATATATTTT. This gives the protein CSVYGGNTIYF.

The chain has TRBV6-4 and TRBJ1-2; D is undetermined. The CDR3 covers 13 residues. The V end lost 6 bases, the J end lost 6 bases, and 14 bases lay between the germline ends. Per the germline V gene, CDR1 is MRHNA and CDR2 is SNTAGT. CDR3 region: CASSATAADGYTF. The CDR3 bases are TGTGCCAGCAGCGCCACAGCGGCGGATGGCTACACCTTC.